This T cell receptor beta chain was sequenced during a study of T cell responses to AZD1222 COVID-19 vaccine (dated by TCRdb to about 2021). General notes on the study: AZD1222 recipients given second doses at about 4 weeks or at about 12 weeks were pooled, since spike-specific TCR depth and breadth were not found to differ between the two schedules. TCR sequencing covered 230 or so trial participants: 200 to 220 given two doses of AZD1222 and about 26 given two doses of MenACWY control vaccine. Trial participants were enrolled into age subgroups of 18-55, 56-69 and 70-plus years, which contained approximately 150, 28 and 58 TCR-sequenced participants, respectively.

The CDR3 regions of human TCRbeta chains were analyzed by immunosequencing. The authors' analysis ran thus. TCRs in the repertoires were compared against a reference library of SARS-CoV-2-specific TCRs that had been generated with the MIRA antigen-specificity platform. Breadth was defined as the fraction of unique TCRs that were SARS-CoV-2-associated. Depth was defined as the fraction of total T cells that were SARS-CoV-2-associated. Using the MIRA data, each spike-specific TCR was assigned both to the spike region to which the TCR was reactive and to a CD4 or CD8 class. Log10-transformed breadth and depth values were compared by one-way ANOVA with Sidak's multiple comparisons tests. TCRdb obtained this table from immuneACCESS and retained in-frame rearrangements with V and J assigned. These tables miss some clones; where compared with another copy, unresolved V genes account for less than half of the shortfall, and the remainder is unexplained. That table gives V, J and clone size, and the DNA gave D and trimming. Within this sample are 150,000 or so clones, with 80% to 90% of them counted one time only. The ten largest clones capture just over 5% of the sample.

What the work shows at the level of the full study, not this receptor alone: The whole spike protein was spanned by vaccine-associated CD4 TCRs, and dominant responses were seen in regions 160-218 and 743-854. Reportedly, almost half of the unique spike-specific TCRs recognized epitopes lying outside the regions that are mutated in the B.1.351 and B.1.1.7 variants. The 56-69-year group was small, and its depth increase did not reach significance, likely because of low power. Because no day 14 peak-response samples were available, the repertoires could be characterized only after the peak T cell response. After two AZD1222 doses, spike-specific TCR breadth and depth were significantly higher than at day 0 and than in MenACWY recipients. Conclusions about previously exposed vaccinees were limited because only six AZD1222 recipients were SARS-CoV-2 seropositive at baseline. Most participants were white British and females outnumbered males, and the authors suggested that clonal diversity may have been underestimated.

V trim: 7 bases; J trim: 6 bases; unmatched bases: 28. There are 23 amino acids in the CDR3, from cysteine to phenylalanine inclusive. Solely the CDR3 DNA is kept, with 69 bases framed from the first base. CDR1 SNHLY and CDR2 FYNNEI were looked up in the germline V gene. The time point label on this specimen signifies: baseline before first vaccination. Vaccinee samples came from UK trials COV001 and COV002, including a single-blind randomized controlled phase 2/3 trial of AZD1222 (ChAdOx1 nCoV-19) in healthy adults. For TCRbeta chain sequencing, PBMC samples from trial participants were taken at day 0 and at day 28 after the second dose. Comment on this clone: The antigen it recognizes is unknown. No base-level quality is on record; no much larger clone is a single base apart.

The rearrangement joined TRBV2 to TRBJ2-3; 16 nucleotides in the junction match TRBD2. The receptor was derived from an adult in good health. The specimen comprised peripheral blood, sampled on day 0 of AZD1222 vaccination. The nucleotide sequence is TGTGCCAGCACATACCCGGGACTAGCGGGAGGGAACGCGATAGACGCCCTTACTGATACGCAGTATTTT. This gives the protein CASTYPGLAGGNAIDALTDTQYF. The CDR3 plus the reference TRBV2 and TRBJ2-3 genes for the other parts give the full variable domain: EPEVTQTPSHQVTQMGQEVILRCVPISNHLYFYWYRQILGQKVEFLVSFYNNEISEKSEIFDDQFSVERPDGSNFTLKIRSTKLEDSAMYFCASTYPGLAGGNAIDALTDTQYFGPGTRLTVL.